These T cell receptor beta chains were read from a single sample in a study of OX40 agonist ivuxolimab in advanced cancers. Sequencing used immunoSEQ multiplex PCR; TCRdb keeps in-frame clones, though not all of them. The table includes 20,000 to 30,000 clones, about 85% detected once. The starting material was CD4+ or CD8+ T cells sorted from blood, obtained in a trial of the OX40 agonist ivuxolimab. Receptors were obtained from an adult with an advanced solid tumor such as melanoma, head and neck, liver or kidney cancer. The CDR3 runs from the conserved cysteine through the conserved F or W. Size values are once, few and many counts, or a class for expanded clones, and some rows have none.

V: TRBV6-1; J: TRBJ2-6; size: -; length: 12; CDR3: CASSERANVLTF
V: TRBV7-9; J: TRBJ2-6; size: once; length: 19; CDR3: CASSDTRDPGPSGANVLTF
V: TRBV11-1; J: TRBJ1-1; size: large; length: 12; CDR3: CASSSMNTEAFF
V: TRBV6-4; J: TRBJ2-3; size: few; length: 14; CDR3: CASSDSQGADTQYF
V: TRBV14; J: TRBJ2-7; size: few; length: 13; CDR3: CASSPGQSYEQYF
V: TRBV6-6; J: TRBJ2-7; size: -; length: 11; CDR3: CASREIYEQYF
V: TRBV4-1; J: TRBJ2-7; size: -; length: 13; CDR3: CASSQDETYEQYF
V: TRBV13; J: TRBJ2-5; size: -; length: 13; CDR3: CASSTGQGETQYF
V: TRBV5-8; J: TRBJ2-7; size: -; length: 15; CDR3: CASSRRDSEYYEQYF
V: TRBV5-1; J: TRBJ2-7; size: -; length: 13; CDR3: CASSFGPGYEQYF
V: TRBV4-1; J: TRBJ1-5; size: -; length: 14; CDR3: CASSQESSNQPQHF
V: TRBV9; J: TRBJ2-7; size: -; length: 14; CDR3: CASSEQGASYEQYF
V: TRBV5-4; J: TRBJ2-1; size: -; length: 17; CDR3: CASSLVGGASSYNEQFF
V: TRBV7-9; J: TRBJ2-7; size: -; length: 18; CDR3: CASSLISVASGSSYEQYF
V: TRBV5-8; J: TRBJ1-2; size: -; length: 12; CDR3: CASSLFGDGYTF
V: TRBV28; J: TRBJ2-5; size: -; length: 16; CDR3: CASSLVLRGYQETQYF
V: TRBV27; J: TRBJ1-5; size: -; length: 15; CDR3: CASSLWGRGNQPQHF
V: TRBV27; J: TRBJ1-1; size: few; length: 16; CDR3: CASSLWDRGPNTEAFF
V: TRBV27; J: TRBJ2-1; size: -; length: 16; CDR3: CASSTNQGLAYNEQFF
V: TRBV4-1; J: TRBJ1-5; size: once; length: 14; CDR3: CASSQGARNQPQHF
V: TRBV4-3; J: TRBJ1-5; size: -; length: 15; CDR3: CASSQGQGGDQPQHF
V: TRBV28; J: TRBJ2-7; size: once; length: 16; CDR3: CASSTIIAGANYEQYF
V: TRBV5-6; J: TRBJ1-6; size: -; length: 16; CDR3: CASSSATEYSTSPLHF
V: TRBV6-1; J: TRBJ2-1; size: -; length: 13; CDR3: CASSVGQDNEQFF
V: TRBV7-9; J: TRBJ1-1; size: -; length: 13; CDR3: CASRYPGGTEAFF
V: TRBV7-9; J: TRBJ1-1; size: once; length: 15; CDR3: CASSPGTGLDTEAFF
V: TRBV19; J: TRBJ2-5; size: -; length: 18; CDR3: CASSISPWTSGSGETQYF